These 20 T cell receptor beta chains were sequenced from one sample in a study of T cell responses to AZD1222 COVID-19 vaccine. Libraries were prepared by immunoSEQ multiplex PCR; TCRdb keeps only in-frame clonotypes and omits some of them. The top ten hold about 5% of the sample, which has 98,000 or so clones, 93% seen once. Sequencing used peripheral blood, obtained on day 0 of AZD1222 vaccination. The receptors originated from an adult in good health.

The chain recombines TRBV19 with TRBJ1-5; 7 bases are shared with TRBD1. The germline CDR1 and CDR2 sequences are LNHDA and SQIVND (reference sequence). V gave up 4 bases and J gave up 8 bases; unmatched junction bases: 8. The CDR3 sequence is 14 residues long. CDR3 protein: CASSTRDSDKPQHF. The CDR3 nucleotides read TGTGCCAGTAGTACGCGGGACAGCGATAAGCCCCAGCATTTT.

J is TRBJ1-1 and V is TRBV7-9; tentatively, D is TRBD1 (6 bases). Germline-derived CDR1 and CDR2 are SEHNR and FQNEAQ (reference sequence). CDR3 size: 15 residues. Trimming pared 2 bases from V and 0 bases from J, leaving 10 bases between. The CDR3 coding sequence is TGTGCCAGCAGCTTAACTCAGGGGATGAACACTGAAGCTTTCTTT. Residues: CASSLTQGMNTEAFF.

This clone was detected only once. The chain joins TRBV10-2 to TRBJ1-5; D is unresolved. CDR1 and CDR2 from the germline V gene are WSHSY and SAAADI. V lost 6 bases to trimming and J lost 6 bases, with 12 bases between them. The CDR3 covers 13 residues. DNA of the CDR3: TGCGCCAGCAGCGTCGGGGTGCGTCAGCCCCAGCATTTT. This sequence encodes CASSVGVRQPQHF.

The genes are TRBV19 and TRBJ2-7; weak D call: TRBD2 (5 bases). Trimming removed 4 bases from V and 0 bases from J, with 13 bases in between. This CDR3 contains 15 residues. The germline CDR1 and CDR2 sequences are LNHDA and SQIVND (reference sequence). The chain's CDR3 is CASSTGEWSSYEQYF. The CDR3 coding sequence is TGTGCCAGTAGTACCGGGGAGTGGAGCTCCTACGAGCAGTACTTC.

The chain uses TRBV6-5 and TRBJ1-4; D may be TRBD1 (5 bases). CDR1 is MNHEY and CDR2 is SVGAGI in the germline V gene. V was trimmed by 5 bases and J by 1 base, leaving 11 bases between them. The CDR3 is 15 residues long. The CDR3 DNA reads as TGTGCCAGCAGTACCGACAGACTAACTAATGAAAAACTGTTTTTT. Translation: CASSTDRLTNEKLFF.

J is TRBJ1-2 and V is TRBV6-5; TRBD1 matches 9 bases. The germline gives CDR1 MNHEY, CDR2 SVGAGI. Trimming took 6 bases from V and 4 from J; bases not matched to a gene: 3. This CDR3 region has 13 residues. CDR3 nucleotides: TGTGCCAGCAGGACGGGACAGGGCTATGGCTACACCTTC. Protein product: CASRTGQGYGYTF.

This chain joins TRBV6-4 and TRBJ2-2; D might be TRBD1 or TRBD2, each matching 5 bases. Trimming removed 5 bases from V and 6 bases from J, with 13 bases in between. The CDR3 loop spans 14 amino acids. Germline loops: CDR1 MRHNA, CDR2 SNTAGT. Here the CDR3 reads CASSPGPGAGELFF. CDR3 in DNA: TGTGCCAGCAGTCCGGGACCCGGGGCCGGGGAGCTGTTTTTT.

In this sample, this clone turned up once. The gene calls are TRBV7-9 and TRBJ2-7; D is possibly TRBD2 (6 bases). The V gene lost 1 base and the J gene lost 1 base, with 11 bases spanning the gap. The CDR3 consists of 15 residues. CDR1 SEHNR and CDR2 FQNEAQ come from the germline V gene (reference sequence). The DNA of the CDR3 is TGTGCCAGCAGCTTAGACGGCGGAGGGTCCTACGAGCAGTACTTC. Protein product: CASSLDGGGSYEQYF.

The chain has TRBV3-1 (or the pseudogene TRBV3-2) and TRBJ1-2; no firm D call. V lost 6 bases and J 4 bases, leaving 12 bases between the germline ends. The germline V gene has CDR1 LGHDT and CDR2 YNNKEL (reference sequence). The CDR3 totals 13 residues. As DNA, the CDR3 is TGTGCCAGCAGTTACCCTCCCGGCTATGGCTACACCTTC. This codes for CASSYPPGYGYTF.

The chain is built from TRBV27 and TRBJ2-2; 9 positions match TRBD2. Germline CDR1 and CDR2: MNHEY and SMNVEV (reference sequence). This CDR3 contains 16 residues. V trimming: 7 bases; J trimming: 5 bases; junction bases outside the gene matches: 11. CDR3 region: CASTQAGGLGTGELFF. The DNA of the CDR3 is TGTGCCAGCACCCAAGCGGGAGGCTTAGGTACCGGGGAGCTGTTTTTT.

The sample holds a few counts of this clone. This CDR3 is CASSQEGTGAGELFF. The CDR3 region has the DNA TGTGCCAGCAGCCAAGAGGGGACAGGGGCCGGGGAGCTGTTTTTT. V usage is TRBV4-2 and J usage is TRBJ2-2, with TRBD1 matching over 10 bases. Losses at the gene ends were 0 bases for V and 6 bases for J; bases not matched to a gene: 1. Germline CDR1 and CDR2: LGHNA and YNFKEQ. This CDR3 is built from 15 residues.

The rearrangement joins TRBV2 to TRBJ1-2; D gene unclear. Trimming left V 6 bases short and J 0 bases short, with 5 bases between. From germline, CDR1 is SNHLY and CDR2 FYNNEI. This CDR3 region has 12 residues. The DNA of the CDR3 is TGTGCCAGCAGGCTTACTAACTATGGCTACACCTTC. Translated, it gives CASRLTNYGYTF.

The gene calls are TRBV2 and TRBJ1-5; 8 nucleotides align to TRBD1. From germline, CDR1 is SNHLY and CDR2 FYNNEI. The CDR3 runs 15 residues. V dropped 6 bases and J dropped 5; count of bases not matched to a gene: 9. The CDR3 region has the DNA TGTGCCAGCAGAGAGCGGACAGGGCTTGATCAGCCCCAGCATTTT. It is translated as CASRERTGLDQPQHF.

The CDR3 DNA is TGTGCCAGCAGTTACTCCGCGGGCCCAGCGGTGGTTCAGCCCCAGCATTTT. It yields the protein CASSYSAGPAVVQPQHF. The chain employs TRBV6-2 or TRBV6-3 and TRBJ1-5; D unclear. Trimming took off 0 bases at V and 6 bases at J, with 18 bases between the two ends. The CDR3 length is 17 residues. Germline V lookup: CDR1 MNHEY, CDR2 SVGEGT.

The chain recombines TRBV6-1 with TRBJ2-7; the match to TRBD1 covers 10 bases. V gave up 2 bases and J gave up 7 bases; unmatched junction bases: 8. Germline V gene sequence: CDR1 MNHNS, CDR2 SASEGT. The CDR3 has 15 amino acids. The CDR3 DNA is TGTGCCAGCAGTGAATTAGGGACAGGGGAGCAAGAGCAGTACTTC. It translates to CASSELGTGEQEQYF.

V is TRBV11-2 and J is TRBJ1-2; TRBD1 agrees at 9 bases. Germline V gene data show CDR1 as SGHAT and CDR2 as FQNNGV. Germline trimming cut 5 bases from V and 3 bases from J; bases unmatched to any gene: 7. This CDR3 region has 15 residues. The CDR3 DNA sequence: TGTGCCAGCAGCCCCGGACAGGGGTTGGACTATGGCTACACCTTC. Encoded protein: CASSPGQGLDYGYTF.

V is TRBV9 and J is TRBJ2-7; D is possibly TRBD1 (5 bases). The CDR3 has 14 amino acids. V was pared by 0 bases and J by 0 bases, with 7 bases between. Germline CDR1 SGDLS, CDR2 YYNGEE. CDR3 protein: CASSVVQDSYEQYF. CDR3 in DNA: TGTGCCAGCAGCGTAGTACAGGACTCCTACGAGCAGTACTTC. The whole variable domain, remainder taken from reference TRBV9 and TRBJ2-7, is DSGVTQTPKHLITATGQRVTLRCSPRSGDLSVYWYQQSLDQGLQFLIQYYNGEERAKGNILERFSAQQFPDLHSELNLSSLELGDSALYFCASSVVQDSYEQYFGPGTRLTVT.

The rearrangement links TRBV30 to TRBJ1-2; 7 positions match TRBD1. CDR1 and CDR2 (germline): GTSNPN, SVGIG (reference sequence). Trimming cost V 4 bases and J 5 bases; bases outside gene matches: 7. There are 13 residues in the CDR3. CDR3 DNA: TGTGCCTGGACGGAGACAGGGCCTTATGGCTACACCTTC. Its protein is CAWTETGPYGYTF.

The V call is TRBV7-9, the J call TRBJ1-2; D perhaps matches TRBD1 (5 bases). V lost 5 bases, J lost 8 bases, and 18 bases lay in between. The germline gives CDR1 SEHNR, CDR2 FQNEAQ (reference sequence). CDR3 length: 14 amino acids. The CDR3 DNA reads TGTGCCAGCAGCACAACCCCCTCCGGGGCGGGCTACACCTTC. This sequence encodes CASSTTPSGAGYTF.

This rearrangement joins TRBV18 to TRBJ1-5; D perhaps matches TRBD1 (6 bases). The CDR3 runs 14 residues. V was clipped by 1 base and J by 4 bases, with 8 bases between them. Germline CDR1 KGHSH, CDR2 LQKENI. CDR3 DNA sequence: TGTGCCAGCTCACCACGACAGGCTAATCAGCCCCAGCATTTT. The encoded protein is CASSPRQANQPQHF.